The clone carrying this T cell receptor (beta chain) occurred a few times. The CDR3 has 14 amino acids. The germline V and J ends were trimmed by 5 bases and 3 bases, with 11 bases remaining between them. Looked up from germline, CDR1 is SGHTA and CDR2 is FQGNSA. These data come from a study of blood T cell repertoires in COVID-19. The protocol was immunoSEQ multiplex PCR, while the TCRdb copy is restricted to in-frame clones and leaves out a portion. The sample records 200,000 to 300,000 clones, around 90% being singletons. The genes are TRBV7-2 and TRBJ1-5, with D tentatively TRBD1 (6 bases). Source material: peripheral blood. The TCR was taken from a woman aged 70-85 years with active or convalescent COVID-19. CDR3 bases: TGTGCCAGCAGCGTGACAGGTTACAATCAGCCCCAGCATTTT. As protein: CASSVTGYNQPQHF.